Sequencing of this TCR beta chain was carried out in a study of response to subunit inactivated influenza vaccine (dated by TCRdb to 2017 to 2018). For the wider study: To follow how T cells responded to a trivalent subunit inactivated influenza vaccine, the researchers relied on deep quantitative profiling of the T cell receptor repertoire.

This clonotype was counted between two and nine times. There is no known antigen for this receptor. The sample holds no much larger clone one base away, and base qualities are not on file. The library was made by RT-PCR. These reads were obtained on an Illumina HiSeq 2500. The raw public reads went through TCRdb reprocessing: fastp at Q25, MiXCR clone calling, in-frame beta chains kept. Rows merge per CDR3 protein into single entries with the most common DNA and genes. The sample records hundreds of thousands of distinct CDR3 sequences, just over 20% of which are singletons. Clones ranked in the top ten supply roughly 10% of the sample. General findings and caveats noted by the study authors: According to the authors, only a limited number of new T cells may be recruited by each seasonal influenza vaccination.

Material: PBMCs from blood, obtained approximately 20 months after vaccination. The sequence came from a man between 50 and 70 years old who received an inactivated influenza vaccine. Donor details come from another sample of the same person, matched by shared clones.

The bases are TGTGCCACCAGTGTTGGCAATCAGCCCCAGCATTTT. This gives the protein CATSVGNQPQHF. The V gene is TRBV24-1 and the J gene is TRBJ1-5; no D gene can be assigned with confidence. From cysteine to phenylalanine, the CDR3 is 12 amino acids long. Left in the record is the CDR3 DNA by itself, 36 bases read in frame from the first base. The germline V gene specifies KGHDR as CDR1 and SFDVKD as CDR2. V is reduced by 5 bases and J by 2 bases, leaving a spacing of 3 bases between them.